Listed below are T cell receptor beta chains from one sample, sequenced in a study of blood T cell repertoires in COVID-19. Generated by immunoSEQ multiplex PCR, the TCRdb table keeps only in-frame clones and is missing some. The table has about 270,000 clones, around 90% seen once. Sequencing used PBMCs or T cells enriched from blood (not recorded which). Receptor source: a woman under 40 with acute COVID-19. The CDR3 runs from the conserved cysteine through the conserved F or W. D genes are given only for firm matches. Clone size is stated in some rows and not others, as once, few, many or a class when expanded.

J	size	D	V	DNA	CDR3
TRBJ2-7	NA	NA	TRBV18	TGTGCCAGCTCACCACCACCTGCAGATTACTACGAGCAGTACTTC	CASSPPPADYYEQYF
TRBJ1-2	NA	TRBD1	TRBV5-6	TGTGCCAGCAGCCTCTTCTCGACAGGGTTTCAGGGGGGCTACACCTTC	CASSLFSTGFQGGYTF
TRBJ2-1	once	TRBD2	TRBV5-1	TGCGCCAGCAGCTTGGGTCCTAGCGGGACCACCTACAATGAGCAGTTCTTC	CASSLGPSGTTYNEQFF
TRBJ1-2	NA	TRBD1	TRBV3-1/TRBV3-2	TGTGCCAGCAGCCCTGATACAGGGGGCAACTATGGCTACACCTTC	CASSPDTGGNYGYTF
TRBJ1-2	NA	TRBD1	TRBV27	TGTGCCAGCAGTCTGCAGGGGGATGGCTACACCTTC	CASSLQGDGYTF
TRBJ2-7	few	TRBD1	TRBV25-1	TGTGCCAGCAGTGTCGCCAGGGGGATTAGGTACGAGCAGTACTTC	CASSVARGIRYEQYF
TRBJ2-2	NA	NA	TRBV4-1	TGCGCCAGCACCCGGGGGACCGTAGCGGCCTCCGCGAACACCGGGGAGCTGTTTTTT	CASTRGTVAASANTGELFF
TRBJ2-7	NA	NA	TRBV9	TGTGCCAGCAGCGTAGACCGAGATGGGTACTTC	CASSVDRDGYF
TRBJ1-6	NA	NA	TRBV28	TGTGCCAGCAGATCGGGTGATTCACCCCTCCACTTT	CASRSGDSPLHF
TRBJ2-5	NA	NA	TRBV27	TGTGCCAGCAGTTCTAACCAAGAGACCCAGTACTTC	CASSSNQETQYF
TRBJ2-3	once	TRBD2	TRBV9	TGTGCCAGCAGCCAGTGGGGGGGAGGCACAGATACGCAGTATTTT	CASSQWGGGTDTQYF
TRBJ2-5	NA	TRBD2	TRBV6-2/TRBV6-3	TGTGCCAGCAGTTACCAGCGGCTAGCGGGGCTAACCACGGAGACCCAGTACTTC	CASSYQRLAGLTTETQYF
TRBJ2-7	NA	TRBD1	TRBV5-6	TGTGCCAGCAGCTTGCCTGGGACAGGAGAGTTTAGTGAGCAGTACTTC	CASSLPGTGEFSEQYF
TRBJ2-3	NA	NA	TRBV7-3	TGTGCCAGCAGCTCCATCTATCCGACGGGGGACACAGATACGCAGTATTTT	CASSSIYPTGDTDTQYF
TRBJ1-1	NA	NA	TRBV19	TGTGCCAGCAAATTCCCAGGGGCTGGTACTGAAGCTTTCTTT	CASKFPGAGTEAFF
TRBJ2-5	NA	TRBD1	TRBV11-2	TGTGCCAGCAGCTTAGGGACAGGGCAGAAGACCCAGTACTTC	CASSLGTGQKTQYF
TRBJ1-1	NA	NA	TRBV30	TGTGCCTGGAGTGGACAGCTGAACACTGAAGCTTTCTTT	CAWSGQLNTEAFF
TRBJ1-1	NA	TRBD1	TRBV2	TGTGCCAGCAGATCCGGACAGGGAAATACTGAAGCTTTCTTT	CASRSGQGNTEAFF
TRBJ1-1	NA	NA	TRBV25-1	TGTGCCAGCAGGGACCAAGACAGTCGGCAGAACACTGAAGCTTTCTTT	CASRDQDSRQNTEAFF
TRBJ2-2	NA	NA	TRBV15	TGTGCCACCAGCAGAGATGAGGTGGGGAACACCGGGGAGCTGTTTTTT	CATSRDEVGNTGELFF
TRBJ1-6	NA	NA	TRBV6-5	TGTGCCAGCAGAGACACATGGGCGTCTAATTCACCCCTCCACTTT	CASRDTWASNSPLHF
TRBJ2-2	few	NA	TRBV9	TGTGCCAGCAGCTCTAGCACCGGGGAGCTGTTTTTT	CASSSSTGELFF
TRBJ2-1	NA	TRBD2	TRBV4-1	TGCGCCAGCAGCCAGACTAGCGGGAGCCACAATGAGCAGTTCTTC	CASSQTSGSHNEQFF
TRBJ2-7	NA	TRBD2	TRBV3-1/TRBV3-2	TGTGCCAGCAGCGCAGCGGGGGAACCCTACGAGCAGTACTTC	CASSAAGEPYEQYF
TRBJ1-4	NA	NA	TRBV28	TGTGCCAGCAGTCCTTCTGGGGCTGCGAATATAGAAAAACTGTTTTTT	CASSPSGAANIEKLFF
TRBJ2-5	few	TRBD1	TRBV5-1	TGCGCCAGCAGCGGGGGACAGGGGAACTCTGAGACCCAGTACTTC	CASSGGQGNSETQYF
TRBJ1-5	NA	NA	TRBV16	TGTGCCAGCAGCCCAGAGGATAGCAATCAGCCCCAGCATTTT	CASSPEDSNQPQHF
TRBJ2-3	NA	NA	TRBV19	TGTGCCAGTAGTACTCTCTCAGATACGCAGTATTTT	CASSTLSDTQYF
TRBJ1-2	NA	NA	TRBV5-4	TGTGCCAGCAGCAACGGGGGGGGCTATGGCTACACCTTC	CASSNGGGYGYTF
TRBJ1-5	NA	NA	TRBV28	TGTGCCGGCAGTAAGGGAGGCCAGCCCCAGCATTTT	CAGSKGGQPQHF
TRBJ2-1	once	NA	TRBV9	TGTGCCAGCAGCCAGTGGAGTAATGAGCAGTTCTTC	CASSQWSNEQFF
TRBJ1-1	NA	NA	TRBV5-4	TGTGCCAGCAGCCCGGGAGTTGGGACTGAAGCTTTCTTT	CASSPGVGTEAFF
TRBJ2-7	NA	TRBD2	TRBV7-6	TGTGCCAGCAGCTTAGACTCTAGTGTCGGGCTAGCGGGAGAGCAGTACTTC	CASSLDSSVGLAGEQYF
TRBJ2-2	NA	TRBD1	TRBV5-6	TGTGCCAGCAGCTTGGCCGGATTGGGACAGGGGGCGTCCGGGGAGCTGTTTTTT	CASSLAGLGQGASGELFF
TRBJ1-5	NA	NA	TRBV28	TGTGCCAGCCGTCCGGGGTTTACCTATCAGCCCCAGCATTTT	CASRPGFTYQPQHF
TRBJ2-3	few	NA	TRBV9	TGTGCCAGCAGCGTAGGATTGGTCGGGAGAGCGAGCACAGATACGCAGTATTTT	CASSVGLVGRASTDTQYF
TRBJ1-6	once	NA	TRBV19	TGTGCCAGTAGGTCGGCAGGCACAAATAATTCACCCCTCCACTTT	CASRSAGTNNSPLHF
TRBJ1-1	NA	NA	TRBV6-5	TGTGCCAGCAGTCCCGGGAGCACGATTGAAGCTTTCTTT	CASSPGSTIEAFF
TRBJ2-1	NA	NA	TRBV6-2/TRBV6-3	TGTGCCAGCAGTTACTCGCTCGACTACTCCTACAATGAGCAGTTCTTC	CASSYSLDYSYNEQFF
TRBJ2-2	NA	TRBD2	TRBV27	TGTGCCAGCAGTTTATCGCTAGCGGGAGTTAGTTTAATCCCCGGGGAGCTGTTTTTT	CASSLSLAGVSLIPGELFF
TRBJ1-2	NA	TRBD1	TRBV5-1	TGCGCCAGCAGCAGGGACAGGGAAGCCTACTATGGCTACACCTTC	CASSRDREAYYGYTF
TRBJ2-3	NA	NA	TRBV19	TGTGCCAGTAGTATATCCAGGGGCGAGGATACGCAGTATTTT	CASSISRGEDTQYF